The present TCR beta chain was sequenced within a study of monozygotic twins with inflammatory bowel disease. Study-wide findings and caveats: Subtypes among T cells remained indistinguishable. Against healthy co-twins, IBD patients had lower TCRbeta diversity (measured by inverse Simpson).

In the case of this clonotype: Its target is unknown.

Whole blood supplied total RNA, and T cells were not sorted. CDR3 length: 15 amino acids. Germline CDR1 is SGHRS and CDR2 is YFSETQ. PCR of TCRalpha and TCRbeta cDNA was nested, with two rounds of around 16 and 10 cycles. TCRdb reprocessed the 5' RACE reads, with one entry per CDR3 protein and no DNA. The ten most abundant clones cover about 2% of a sample with 85,000 to 110,000 distinct CDR3 sequences. The TCR originated in a human donor with ulcerative colitis or Crohn's disease, or a healthy co-twin of an affected twin (not recorded which). Material: blood. The chain couples TRBV5-1 to TRBJ2-1; TCRdb proposes TRBD2, but this gene call is untestable without DNA. CDR3 sequence reads: CASGVSGPSYNEQFF.